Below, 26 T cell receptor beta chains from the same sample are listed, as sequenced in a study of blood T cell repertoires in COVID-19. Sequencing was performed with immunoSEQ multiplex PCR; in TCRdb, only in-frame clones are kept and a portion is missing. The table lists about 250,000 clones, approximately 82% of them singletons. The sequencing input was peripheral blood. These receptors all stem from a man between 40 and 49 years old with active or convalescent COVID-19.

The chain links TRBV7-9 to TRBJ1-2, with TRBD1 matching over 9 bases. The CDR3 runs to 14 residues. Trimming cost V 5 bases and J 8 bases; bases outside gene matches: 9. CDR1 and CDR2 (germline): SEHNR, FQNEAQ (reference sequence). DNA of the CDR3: TGTGCCAGCAGCGCCTGGGACAGGGTGGAAGGCTACACCTTC. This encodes CASSAWDRVEGYTF. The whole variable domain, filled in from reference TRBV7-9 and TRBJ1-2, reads DTGVSQNPRHKITKRGQNVTFRCDPISEHNRLYWYRQTLGQGPEFLTYFQNEAQLEKSRLLSDRFSAERPKGSFSTLEIQRTEQGDSAMYLCASSAWDRVEGYTFGSGTRLTVV.

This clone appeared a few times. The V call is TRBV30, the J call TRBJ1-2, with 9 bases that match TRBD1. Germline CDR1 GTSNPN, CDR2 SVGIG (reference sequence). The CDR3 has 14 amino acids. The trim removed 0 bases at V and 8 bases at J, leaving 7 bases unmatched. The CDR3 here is CAWSVSGQGGGYTF. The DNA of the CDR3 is TGTGCCTGGAGTGTATCGGGACAGGGTGGAGGCTACACCTTC.

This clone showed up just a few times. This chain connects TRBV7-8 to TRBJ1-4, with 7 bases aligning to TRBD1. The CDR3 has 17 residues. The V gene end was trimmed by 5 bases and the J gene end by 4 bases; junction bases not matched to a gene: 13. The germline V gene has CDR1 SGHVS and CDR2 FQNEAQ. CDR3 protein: CASSTPQIQGNNEKLFF. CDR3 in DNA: TGTGCCAGCAGCACCCCACAGATACAGGGGAATAATGAAAAACTGTTTTTT.

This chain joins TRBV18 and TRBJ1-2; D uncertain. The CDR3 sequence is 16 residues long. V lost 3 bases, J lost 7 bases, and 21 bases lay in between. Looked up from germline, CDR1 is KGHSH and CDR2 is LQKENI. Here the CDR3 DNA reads TGTGCCAGCTCACCTATCGCCCCTATTGGAGGTAGTGGCTACACCTTC. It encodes CASSPIAPIGGSGYTF.

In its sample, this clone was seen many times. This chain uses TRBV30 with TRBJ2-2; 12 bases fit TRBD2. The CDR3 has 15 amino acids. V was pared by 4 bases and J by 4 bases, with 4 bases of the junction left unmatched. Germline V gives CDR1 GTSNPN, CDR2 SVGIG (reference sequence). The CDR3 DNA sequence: TGTGCCTGGACTAGCGGGGGGGCGGGCACCGGGGAGCTGTTTTTT. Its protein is CAWTSGGAGTGELFF.

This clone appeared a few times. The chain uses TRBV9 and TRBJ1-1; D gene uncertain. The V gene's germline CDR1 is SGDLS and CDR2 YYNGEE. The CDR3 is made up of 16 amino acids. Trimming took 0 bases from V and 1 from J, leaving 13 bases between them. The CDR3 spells CASSVDVQASNTEAFF. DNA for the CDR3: TGTGCCAGCAGCGTAGATGTTCAGGCTTCGAACACTGAAGCTTTCTTT.

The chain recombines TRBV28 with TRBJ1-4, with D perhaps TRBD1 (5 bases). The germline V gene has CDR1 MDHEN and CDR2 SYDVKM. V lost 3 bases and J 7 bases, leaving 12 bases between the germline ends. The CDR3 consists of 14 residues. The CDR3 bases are TGTGCCAGCAGTTTCGGGGGAGGAGTTGAAAAACTGTTTTTT. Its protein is CASSFGGGVEKLFF. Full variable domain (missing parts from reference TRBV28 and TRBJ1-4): DVKVTQSSRYLVKRTGEKVFLECVQDMDHENMFWYRQDPGLGLRLIYFSYDVKMKEKGDIPEGYSVSREKKERFSLILESASTNQTSMYLCASSFGGGVEKLFFGSGTQLSVL.

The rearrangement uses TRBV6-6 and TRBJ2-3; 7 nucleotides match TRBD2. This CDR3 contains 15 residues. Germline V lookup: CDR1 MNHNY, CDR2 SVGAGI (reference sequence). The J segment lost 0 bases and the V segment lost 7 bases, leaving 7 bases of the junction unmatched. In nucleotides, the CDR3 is TGTGCCAGCACCCCACTCGGGGGGAGCACAGATACGCAGTATTTT. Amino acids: CASTPLGGSTDTQYF.

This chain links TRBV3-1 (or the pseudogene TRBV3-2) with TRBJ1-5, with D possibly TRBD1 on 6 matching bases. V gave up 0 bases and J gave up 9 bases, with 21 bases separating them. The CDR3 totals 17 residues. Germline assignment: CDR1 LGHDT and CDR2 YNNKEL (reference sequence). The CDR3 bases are TGTGCCAGCAGCCAAGATGATCCAGGGGCACCTGAACGGCCCCAGCATTTT. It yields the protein CASSQDDPGAPERPQHF.

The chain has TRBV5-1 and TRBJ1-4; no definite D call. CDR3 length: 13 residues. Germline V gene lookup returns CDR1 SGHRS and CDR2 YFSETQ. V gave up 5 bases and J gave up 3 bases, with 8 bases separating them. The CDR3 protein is CASREGSNEKLFF. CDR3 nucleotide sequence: TGCGCCAGCAGAGAGGGATCTAATGAAAAACTGTTTTTT.

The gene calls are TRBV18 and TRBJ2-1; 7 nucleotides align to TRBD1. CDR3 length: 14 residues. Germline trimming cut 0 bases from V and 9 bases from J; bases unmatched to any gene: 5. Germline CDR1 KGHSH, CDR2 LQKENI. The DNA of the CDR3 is TGTGCCAGCTCACCACCCAGGGGGACGGGTGAGCAGTTCTTC. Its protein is CASSPPRGTGEQFF.

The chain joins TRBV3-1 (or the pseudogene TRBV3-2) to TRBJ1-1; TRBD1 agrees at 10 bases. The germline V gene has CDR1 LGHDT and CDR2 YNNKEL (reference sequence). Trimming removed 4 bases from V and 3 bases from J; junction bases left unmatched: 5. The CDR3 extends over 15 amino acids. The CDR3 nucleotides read TGTGCCAGCAGCCCCGGGACAGGGGCGGACACTGAAGCTTTCTTT. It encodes CASSPGTGADTEAFF.

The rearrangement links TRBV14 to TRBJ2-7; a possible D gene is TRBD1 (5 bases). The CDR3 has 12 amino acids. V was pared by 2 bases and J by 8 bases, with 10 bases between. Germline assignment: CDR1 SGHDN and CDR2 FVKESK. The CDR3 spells CASSQSGYKQYF. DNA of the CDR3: TGTGCCAGCAGCCAATCAGGGTATAAGCAGTACTTC.

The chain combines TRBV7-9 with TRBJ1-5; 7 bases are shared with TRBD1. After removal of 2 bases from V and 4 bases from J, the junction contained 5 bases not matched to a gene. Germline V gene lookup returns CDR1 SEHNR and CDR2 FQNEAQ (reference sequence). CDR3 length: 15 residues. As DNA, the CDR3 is TGTGCCAGCAGCTTATGGACAGGATCGAATCAGCCCCAGCATTTT. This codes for CASSLWTGSNQPQHF.

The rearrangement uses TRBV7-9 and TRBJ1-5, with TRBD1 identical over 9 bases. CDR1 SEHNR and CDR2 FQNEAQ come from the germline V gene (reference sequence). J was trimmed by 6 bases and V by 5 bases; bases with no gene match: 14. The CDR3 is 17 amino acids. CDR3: CASSHPNSGQGPQPQHF. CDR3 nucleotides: TGTGCCAGCAGCCATCCAAACTCCGGACAGGGGCCTCAGCCCCAGCATTTT.

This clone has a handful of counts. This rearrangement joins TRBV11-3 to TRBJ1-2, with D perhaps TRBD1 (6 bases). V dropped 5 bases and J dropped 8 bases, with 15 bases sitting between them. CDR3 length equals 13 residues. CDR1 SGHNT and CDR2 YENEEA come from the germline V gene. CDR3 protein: CASSLNTGYGYTF. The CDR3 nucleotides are TGTGCCAGCAGCCTTAATACAGGGTACGGCTACACCTTC.

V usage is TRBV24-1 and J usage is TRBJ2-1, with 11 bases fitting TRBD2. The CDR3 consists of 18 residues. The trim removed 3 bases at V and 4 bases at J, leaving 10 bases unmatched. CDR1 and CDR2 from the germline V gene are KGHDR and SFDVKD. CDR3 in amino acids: CATSDTGTSGFHYNEQFF. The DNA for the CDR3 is TGTGCCACCAGTGATACCGGGACTAGCGGTTTTCATTACAATGAGCAGTTCTTC.

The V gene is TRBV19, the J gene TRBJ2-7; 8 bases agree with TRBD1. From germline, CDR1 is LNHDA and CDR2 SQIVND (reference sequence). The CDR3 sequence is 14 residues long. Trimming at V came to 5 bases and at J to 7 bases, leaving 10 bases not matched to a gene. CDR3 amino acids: CASSLGQGVNEQYF. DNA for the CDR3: TGTGCCAGTAGTCTCGGACAGGGTGTTAATGAGCAGTACTTC.

CDR3 residues: CASSLGRQDHQPQHF. The CDR3 DNA is TGTGCCAGCAGCTTAGGGAGGCAGGATCATCAGCCCCAGCATTTT. V and J are TRBV7-2 and TRBJ1-5; no clear D. The germline gives CDR1 SGHTA, CDR2 FQGNSA. The CDR3 length is 15 residues. V lost 1 base to trimming and J lost 5 bases, with 12 bases between them.

The CDR3 is CASMNVTYFGGYTF. The DNA for the CDR3 is TGTGCCAGCATGAACGTCACCTACTTCGGGGGCTACACCTTC. The gene calls are TRBV21-1 and TRBJ1-2. TRBV21-1 is a pseudogene. The CDR3 is 14 residues long.

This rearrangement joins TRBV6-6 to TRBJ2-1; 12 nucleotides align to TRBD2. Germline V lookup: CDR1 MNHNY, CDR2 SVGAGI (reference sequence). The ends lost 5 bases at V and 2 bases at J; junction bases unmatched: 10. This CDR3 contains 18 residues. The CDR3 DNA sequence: TGTGCCAGCAGTCCAGGGTCGGGACTAGCGGGTACCTACAATGAGCAGTTCTTC. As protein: CASSPGSGLAGTYNEQFF.

DNA of the CDR3: TGTGCCAGTAGTATAAGCCTTAATGAAAAACTGTTTTTT. It encodes CASSISLNEKLFF. The chain carries TRBV19 and TRBJ1-4; D is uncertain. The CDR3 is made up of 13 amino acids. Germline lookup yields CDR1 LNHDA and CDR2 SQIVND (reference sequence). With 2 bases removed from V and 4 bases from J, the gap between germline ends came to 5 bases.

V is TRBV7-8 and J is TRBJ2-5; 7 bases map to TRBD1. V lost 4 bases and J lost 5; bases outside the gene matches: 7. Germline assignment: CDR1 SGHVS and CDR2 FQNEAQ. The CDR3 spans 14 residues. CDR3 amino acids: CASSSTGRGETQYF. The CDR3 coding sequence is TGTGCCAGCAGCTCGACAGGGAGAGGGGAGACCCAGTACTTC. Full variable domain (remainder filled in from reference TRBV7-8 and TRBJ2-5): GAGVSQSPRYKVAKRGQDVALRCDPISGHVSLFWYQQALGQGPEFLTYFQNEAQLDKSGLPSDRFFAERPEGSVSTLKIQRTQQEDSAVYLCASSSTGRGETQYFGPGTRLLVL.

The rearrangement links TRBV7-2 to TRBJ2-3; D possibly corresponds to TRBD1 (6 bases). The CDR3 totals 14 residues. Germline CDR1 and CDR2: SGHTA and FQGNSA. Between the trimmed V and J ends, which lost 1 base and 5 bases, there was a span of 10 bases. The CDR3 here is CASSLGQGRDTQYF. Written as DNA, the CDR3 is TGTGCCAGCAGCTTAGGCCAGGGGCGAGATACGCAGTATTTT.

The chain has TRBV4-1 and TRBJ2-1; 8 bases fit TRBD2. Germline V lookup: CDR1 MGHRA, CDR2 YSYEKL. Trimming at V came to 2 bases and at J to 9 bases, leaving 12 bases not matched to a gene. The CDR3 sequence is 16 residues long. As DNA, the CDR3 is TGCGCCAGCAGCCAAAGGGTAGCGGGATTTGGGGCTGAGCAGTTCTTC. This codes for CASSQRVAGFGAEQFF.

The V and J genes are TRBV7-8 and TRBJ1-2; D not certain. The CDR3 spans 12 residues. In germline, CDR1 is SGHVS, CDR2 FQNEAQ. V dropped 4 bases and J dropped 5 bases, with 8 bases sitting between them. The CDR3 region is CASSSSGYGYTF. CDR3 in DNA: TGTGCCAGCAGCTCCTCGGGTTATGGCTACACCTTC.